This T cell receptor beta chain is from a study of shared clonotypes between healthy human individuals (TCRdb year 2020). Some background on the complete study: A couple of women and a few men aged 18 to 49 years were included in the cohort. For each donor, CD4 naive and CD4 memory were each run on three plates, CD8 naive on two plates, and CD8 memory on one plate. To estimate repertoire size and how much clonotype sharing occurs between individuals, the study deeply sequenced the blood TCR repertoires of several healthy adults. Different laboratories and diverse techniques were used to prepare libraries and sequence TCR repertoires, to increase sequencing depth and limit assay-specific biases. Each donor's leukapheresis produced roughly between about 0.9 and 9.5 billion PBMCs. What the study reported, not specific to this receptor: Across a few donors, roughly 5.4% of naive CD4, more than 3% of naive CD8, 2% to 2.5% of memory CD4, and roughly 0.4% of memory CD8 clonotypes were shared. Even with the large sequencing depth, rarefaction of the sorted-subset datasets indicated that sequencing was incomplete. Higher generation probabilities were observed for clonotypes shared by all four sorted-subset donors than for non-shared clonotypes. Naive subsets generally had larger estimated clonotype richness than memory subsets. Only blood was sampled, and tissue TCR repertoires likely differ from those in blood. Based on pairwise subsampling, the degree of clonotype sharing among donors was expected to be affected by sequencing depth. Because the study included only a small number of donors, the genetic and exposure-history diversity represented was limited.

TCR CDR3 regions were amplified from genomic DNA by multiplex PCR using the deep immunoSEQ assay. Extracted genomic DNA from each cell subset was distributed evenly across all wells of several immunoSEQ 96-well plates, and each plate was treated as a replicate. Each replicate PCR for sorted subsets received around 0.2 ug genomic DNA, equal to tens of thousands of T cell genomes. The purified libraries were quantified using a Qubit 3.0 fluorometer, sized with a Bioanalyzer 2100, and then quantified again using the KAPA Library Quantification kit. Every immunoSEQ 96-well plate was sequenced on a dedicated single-read 150-cycle Illumina NextSeq 550 flow cell. Per the authors' processing: The immunoSEQ output contained only junctional sequences without quality scores, so filtering could not match that applied to full-length reads. To assign V/J genes and CDR3, sequences were annotated using PyIR, a Python wrapper for IgBLAST v1.9, with IMGT germline references. Reads were filtered out if the reads had weak V/J assignments (E-value above 1e-6), no CDR3, stop codons, out-of-frame junctions, or ambiguous translated residues. V3J clonotypes were defined as sequences sharing the same inferred V gene, J gene, and CDR3 amino acid sequence. The percentage overlap between two repertoires was calculated by dividing the number of shared unique clonotypes by the size of the smaller repertoire. Richness of each repertoire was evaluated using RTK rarefaction, the Chao1 estimator, and Recon v2.1 estimates of unobserved clonotypes. Generation probabilities were computed with OLGA for all TCRbeta clonotypes obtained by the gDNA method from a handful of donors. This immuneACCESS table, as held by TCRdb, lists in-frame sequences with V and J called but not all clones. Of the missing ones, under half trace to an unresolved V gene in checked studies; the others have no known cause. That table supplies the V and J calls and clone size; D and trimming were determined from the DNA. The table for this sample lists millions of clones; 85% to 95% of them were counted only once. Under 0.15% of the sample belongs to the ten largest clones.

With regard to this clone: This receptor's antigen is unknown. Qualities for individual bases were not recorded, and no much larger clone is one base off.

Healthy HIV-negative adults with no recently reported acute infections or vaccinations were included as donors. Every donor was a Caucasian adult residing in Nashville, Tennessee, USA. Magnetic negative selection was used to enrich CD4+ T cells, after which naive cells were positively selected on CD45RA and the negative fraction became the memory subset. After blood collection by leukapheresis, PBMCs were isolated using Ficoll-Histopaque density gradient centrifugation and then cryopreserved in the vapor phase of liquid nitrogen. Purity and quantity of every magnetically sorted T cell population were checked by analytical flow cytometry. Each sorted fraction had its genomic DNA isolated and then quantified by UV absorbance on a Nanodrop 2000c. The sequence was collected from a man younger than 35 in good health. What was sequenced was naive CD4+ T cells sorted from blood. The cell subset or site label, as the study defines it: CD45RA+ positively selected.

The bases read TGTGCCTGGAGTGTAGGGCAGACGAGCTCTGGAAACACCATATATTTT. This codes for CAWSVGQTSSGNTIYF. Recombination linked TRBV30 to TRBJ1-3, with the D gene not confidently named. Measured from the cysteine to the phenylalanine, the CDR3 is 16 residues long. Kept here is only the CDR3 DNA, which spans 48 bases and is read in frame from base 1. Per the germline V gene (reference sequence), GTSNPN is the CDR1 and SVGIG is the CDR2. Trimming removed 0 bases from V and 0 bases from J, leaving 12 bases between the germline ends.